This T cell receptor (beta chain) was obtained from a study of T cells in Graves' hyperthyroidism and ophthalmopathy. Points from the study as a whole: Blood also contained most expanded thyroid clonotypes above 0.001. Ophthalmopathy was separated from stable hyperthyroidism by a 13 V-J model.

This clonotype was detected only a few times. Antigen: not known. Trimming took 3 bases from V and 4 from J, leaving 13 bases between them. The CDR3 has 14 residues. Germline V lookup: CDR1 SGHDT, CDR2 YYEEEE. Sample collection date corresponds to first hyperthyroidism diagnosis, prior to any ophthalmopathy symptoms. Authors of the study amplified TCR beta CDR3 regions from RNA transcripts. HTBI primers were used for first-round RT-PCR of the TCR CDR3. TCRdb analysed the multiplex PCR reads with MiXCR anew, one entry per CDR3 protein. The table includes fewer than 900,000 distinct CDR3 sequences, about 19% detected once.

The J gene is TRBJ1-1, the V gene TRBV5-6, with D perhaps TRBD1 (5 bases). Sequencing was carried out using blood. The receptor comes from a woman aged 50 to 60 with Graves' hyperthyroidism that later progressed to Graves' ophthalmopathy. CDR3 DNA sequence: TGTGCCAGCAGCTGGGTGGGGGTATCCACTGAAGCTTTCTTT. Translating it yields CASSWVGVSTEAFF.